This T cell receptor (beta chain) was identified during a study of T cell repertoires in cytomegalovirus infection. This clonotype was detected ten times or more. What it recognizes is unknown. Whole-study findings and limits: Summed frequency of shared TCR beta families picked out CMV carriers who also had the relevant HLA.

Via MiXCR, TCRdb re-called the reads, giving one row per CDR3 protein. This sample yields under 150,000 distinct CDR3 sequences, of which more than 7% are seen a single time; around 9.1% belongs to the top ten. This CDR3 is built from 17 residues. CDR1 and CDR2 (germline): SGHVS, FQNEAQ. Trimming removed 1 base at V and 2 bases at J, with 15 bases between. Specimen: PBMCs. This clonotype was sampled from a human donor in good health (CMV status not recorded). Some clones in this sample may be carry-over from other donors' samples. The chain combines TRBV7-8 with TRBJ1-5; D gene unclear. The CDR3 sequence: CASSLDYAQLGNQPQHF. Here the CDR3 DNA reads TGTGCCAGCAGCTTAGATTACGCGCAGCTGGGCAATCAGCCCCAGCATTTT.